This T cell receptor beta chain is drawn from a study of post-analysis software for immune sequencing data. General study findings and limits: A few TRBV segments occurring more often in patients than controls included TRBV5-6, TRBV5-1 and TRBV20-1. Comparison with controls showed significantly lower normalized Chao1 diversity in multiple sclerosis patients.

About this clonotype itself: Its antigen is still unknown.

Every TCR beta cDNA library bore unique molecular identifiers. Each CDR3 protein is one row after TCRdb ran MiXCR on the PCR reads. Altogether more than 450,000 distinct CDR3 sequences are present, roughly 34% being singletons, with the ten largest covering approximately 6%. V gave up 8 bases and J gave up 0 bases, with 13 bases separating them. From germline, CDR1 is DFQATT and CDR2 SNEGSKA (reference sequence). The CDR3 covers 13 residues. Sequencing was performed on blood. This receptor was taken from a girl aged 2-17 years with multiple sclerosis. This chain uses TRBV20-1 with TRBJ1-1; no firm D call. This chain's CDR3 is CSSRNQLNTEAFF. DNA for the CDR3: TGCAGTTCCCGGAACCAATTGAACACTGAAGCTTTCTTT.